The rows below give T cell receptor beta chains drawn from one sample of a study of T cell repertoires in cytomegalovirus infection. A single record per CDR3 protein comes from TCRdb applying MiXCR to the reads. The sample lists just under 550,000 distinct CDR3 sequences, roughly 29% seen once, with 13% in the top ten. Material for sequencing was PBMCs. These receptors originate from a human donor in good health (CMV status not recorded). Some clones in this sample may be carry-over from other donors' samples. CDR3s include the opening cysteine and the closing phenylalanine or tryptophan. D genes are given only for firm matches. The listing skips clone size in some rows; elsewhere it reads once, few, many or a size class.

v_gene	len	j_gene	d_gene	abundance	CDR3aa	CDR3nt
TRBV18	16	TRBJ2-7	TRBD2	NA	CASSPPGLAGPYEQYF	TGTGCCAGCTCACCACCGGGACTAGCGGGGCCCTACGAGCAGTACTTC
TRBV6-2/TRBV6-3	14	TRBJ2-1	TRBD1	once	CASKIRDRYNEQFF	TGTGCCAGCAAAATCCGGGACAGATACAATGAGCAGTTCTTC
TRBV7-2	15	TRBJ1-5	NA	NA	CASSLDLHSNQPQHF	TGTGCCAGCAGCCTAGACCTTCATAGCAATCAGCCCCAGCATTTT
TRBV7-9	18	TRBJ2-3	TRBD2	once	CASSERGLAGGPADTQYF	TGTGCCAGCAGCGAAAGGGGACTAGCGGGAGGGCCCGCAGATACGCAGTATTTT
TRBV11-2	15	TRBJ1-4	NA	NA	CASSLGRVGDEKLFF	TGTGCCAGCAGCCTCGGTCGGGTTGGGGATGAAAAACTGTTTTTT
TRBV29-1	14	TRBJ2-7	TRBD2	few	CSVLGLASSYEQYF	TGCAGCGTTTTGGGACTAGCCAGTTCCTACGAGCAGTACTTC
TRBV6-6	16	TRBJ2-7	NA	few	CASSYSPHQSYYEQYF	TGTGCCAGCAGTTACTCCCCCCACCAAAGCTACTACGAGCAGTACTTC
TRBV7-2	17	TRBJ1-2	TRBD1	NA	CASSSNRGGSLNYGYTF	TGTGCCAGCAGCTCGAACAGGGGCGGGTCCCTTAACTATGGCTACACCTTC
TRBV27	15	TRBJ2-3	TRBD2	NA	CASRTSLAGGNTQYF	TGTGCCAGCAGGACAAGCCTAGCGGGAGGGAATACGCAGTATTTT
TRBV9	16	TRBJ2-1	TRBD2	NA	CASSVDYRDYYNEQFF	TGTGCCAGCAGCGTAGATTACCGGGACTACTACAATGAGCAGTTCTTC
TRBV10-3	16	TRBJ1-5	NA	few	CAISDSDGYSNQPQHF	TGTGCCATCAGTGATTCGGACGGGTATAGCAATCAGCCCCAGCATTTT
TRBV12-3/TRBV12-4	15	TRBJ1-5	NA	NA	CASSLQGTINQPQHF	TGTGCCAGCAGTTTGCAGGGCACGATCAATCAGCCCCAGCATTTT
TRBV14	14	TRBJ1-2	NA	few	CASSQEPGRRGYTF	TGTGCCAGCAGCCAAGAACCGGGGCGACGGGGCTACACCTTC
TRBV12-3/TRBV12-4	16	TRBJ2-2	NA	many	CASSPGEIANTGELFF	TGTGCCAGCAGTCCAGGGGAGATCGCGAACACCGGGGAGCTGTTTTTT
TRBV7-2	16	TRBJ2-1	TRBD2	NA	CASSLGGLAEANEQFF	TGTGCCAGCAGCTTGGGCGGACTAGCCGAGGCAAATGAGCAGTTCTTC
TRBV27	15	TRBJ2-7	NA	NA	CDSTGGGNGAYEQYF	TGTGACAGCACGGGGGGCGGAAATGGGGCCTACGAGCAGTACTTC
TRBV12-3/TRBV12-4	14	TRBJ1-4	TRBD1	NA	CASSPRDRDEKLFF	TGTGCCAGCAGTCCCCGGGACAGGGATGAAAAACTGTTTTTT
TRBV7-8	17	TRBJ2-3	TRBD2	few	CASSSPGLAGVTDTQYF	TGTGCCAGCAGCTCACCGGGACTAGCGGGCGTCACAGATACGCAGTATTTT
TRBV2	14	TRBJ2-7	TRBD1	NA	CASSEADRVYEQYF	TGTGCCAGCAGTGAAGCGGACAGGGTCTACGAGCAGTACTTC
TRBV4-1	15	TRBJ2-7	TRBD1	many	CASSHQTGSLVEQYF	TGCGCCAGCAGCCATCAGACAGGGTCGCTAGTCGAGCAGTACTTC
TRBV11-3	16	TRBJ2-5	TRBD2	NA	CASSLWAGGFQETQYF	TGTGCCAGCAGCTTATGGGCGGGAGGCTTCCAAGAGACCCAGTACTTC
TRBV19	16	TRBJ2-1	NA	few	CASSTRTVISYNEQFF	TGTGCCAGTAGTACCAGGACGGTGATCTCCTACAATGAGCAGTTCTTC
TRBV7-2	14	TRBJ2-7	TRBD1	many	CATTPRDRGYEQYF	TGTGCCACTACGCCCCGGGACAGGGGGTACGAGCAGTACTTC
TRBV7-2	14	TRBJ2-1	NA	many	CASSPTHLRNEQFF	TGTGCCAGCAGCCCGACGCACTTGAGGAATGAGCAGTTCTTC
TRBV12-3/TRBV12-4	15	TRBJ1-6	TRBD1	few	CASRFGTGGRSPLHF	TGTGCCAGCAGATTCGGGACAGGCGGTCGGTCACCCCTCCACTTT
TRBV19	12	TRBJ1-5	NA	few	CASSITAKAQHF	TGTGCCAGTAGTATCACAGCCAAGGCCCAGCATTTT
TRBV4-1	15	TRBJ2-5	TRBD1	once	CASSQYRGREETQYF	TGCGCCAGCAGCCAGTACAGGGGGCGCGAAGAGACCCAGTACTTC
TRBV20-1	12	TRBJ2-7	NA	NA	CSASFPGNEQYF	TGCAGTGCTAGCTTTCCAGGGAACGAGCAGTACTTC
TRBV28	16	TRBJ2-4	NA	many	CASSSRGSPSKNIQYF	TGTGCCAGCAGTTCGAGGGGGTCCCCGAGCAAAAACATTCAGTACTTC
TRBV6-5	16	TRBJ2-1	TRBD1	many	CASSYWKGQVPHEQFF	TGTGCCAGCAGTTACTGGAAGGGACAGGTCCCCCATGAGCAGTTCTTC
TRBV6-2/TRBV6-3	15	TRBJ1-1	NA	few	CASSYSSSGNTEAFF	TGTGCCAGCAGTTACTCGTCGTCCGGGAACACTGAAGCTTTCTTT
TRBV18	15	TRBJ1-4	NA	few	CASSPGSGGGEKLFF	TGTGCCAGCTCACCGGGTTCTGGAGGAGGTGAAAAACTGTTTTTT
TRBV12-3/TRBV12-4	14	TRBJ1-6	NA	NA	CASSLSHTDSPLHF	TGTGCCAGCAGTTTAAGCCATACGGATTCACCCCTCCACTTT
TRBV11-2	16	TRBJ2-7	TRBD2	NA	CASSFGRVQGPYEQYF	TGTGCCAGCAGCTTTGGGAGGGTCCAAGGGCCCTACGAGCAGTACTTC
TRBV5-3	12	TRBJ1-2	NA	few	CARSLVAGGYTF	TGTGCCAGAAGCTTGGTTGCTGGGGGCTACACCTTC
TRBV6-2/TRBV6-3	13	TRBJ2-1	NA	NA	CASSYLDDREQFF	TGTGCCAGCAGTTACTTAGACGACCGTGAGCAGTTCTTC
TRBV7-9	14	TRBJ2-7	TRBD1	NA	CASSPQGALEEQYF	TGTGCCAGCAGCCCACAGGGGGCGTTGGAAGAGCAGTACTTC
TRBV7-7	16	TRBJ2-2	TRBD1	NA	CASRGGQAANTGELFF	TGTGCTAGCAGAGGGGGACAGGCCGCGAACACCGGGGAGCTGTTTTTT
TRBV7-2	14	TRBJ1-2	NA	many	CASSLEIISYGYTF	TGTGCCAGCAGCTTGGAGATAATAAGCTATGGCTACACCTTC
TRBV7-2	15	TRBJ2-2	NA	NA	CASSLAESVTGELFF	TGTGCCAGCAGCTTAGCGGAATCAGTCACCGGGGAGCTGTTTTTT
TRBV19	16	TRBJ2-3	TRBD2	few	CASSRSGKGGGDTQYF	TGTGCCAGTTCCCGTAGCGGGAAGGGTGGCGGAGATACGCAGTATTTT
TRBV9	16	TRBJ2-2	NA	NA	CASSAHLTANTGELFF	TGTGCCAGCAGCGCCCACCTGACCGCGAACACCGGGGAGCTGTTTTTT
TRBV6-5	15	TRBJ2-2	TRBD1	NA	CASSYSRQGSGELFF	TGTGCCAGCAGTTACTCACGACAGGGTAGCGGGGAGCTGTTTTTT
TRBV11-2	13	TRBJ2-7	NA	many	CASSLGADYEQYF	TGTGCCAGCAGCCTAGGAGCGGACTACGAGCAGTACTTC
TRBV4-3	16	TRBJ2-3	TRBD2	NA	CASSQSGASFRDTQYF	TGCGCCAGCAGCCAAAGCGGGGCTAGCTTCCGAGATACGCAGTATTTT